The 27 T cell receptor beta chains given below trace back to one sample, sequenced in a study of T cell responses to AZD1222 COVID-19 vaccine. The protocol was immunoSEQ multiplex PCR, while the TCRdb copy is restricted to in-frame clones and leaves out a portion. The sample holds about 200,000 clones, about 92% seen once. The sequenced sample was peripheral blood, obtained on day 0 of MenACWY control vaccination. These receptors were collected from an adult in good health.

CDR3 loop: CASSVQASADILYEQYF. For the CDR3, the DNA is TGTGCCAGCAGCGTACAGGCGTCGGCAGATATACTATACGAGCAGTACTTC. The genes are TRBV9 and TRBJ2-7; D remains ambiguous. In germline, CDR1 is SGDLS, CDR2 YYNGEE. The CDR3 loop spans 17 amino acids. Trimming took off 1 base at V and 4 bases at J, with 21 bases between the two ends. The full variable domain, rest sourced from reference TRBV9 and TRBJ2-7, is DSGVTQTPKHLITATGQRVTLRCSPRSGDLSVYWYQQSLDQGLQFLIQYYNGEERAKGNILERFSAQQFPDLHSELNLSSLELGDSALYFCASSVQASADILYEQYFGPGTRLTVT.

The chain links TRBV19 to TRBJ1-1; a possible D gene is TRBD1 (5 bases). This CDR3 is built from 13 residues. With 3 bases removed from V and 11 bases from J, the gap between germline ends came to 16 bases. CDR1 and CDR2 from the germline V gene are LNHDA and SQIVND (reference sequence). CDR3 in DNA: TGTGCCAGTAGTATTAAGGGTCAGGGCTTGGCTTTCTTT. Amino acids: CASSIKGQGLAFF. Looking up the rest from reference TRBV19 and TRBJ1-1 gives the full variable domain: DGGITQSPKYLFRKEGQNVTLSCEQNLNHDAMYWYRQDPGQGLRLIYYSQIVNDFQKGDIAEGYSVSREKKESFPLTVTSAQKNPTAFYLCASSIKGQGLAFFGQGTRLTVV.

V and J are TRBV30 and TRBJ1-1; D perhaps matches TRBD1 (5 bases). Trimming removed 3 bases at V and 0 bases at J, with 8 bases between. The CDR3 length is 13 residues. Germline CDR1 GTSNPN, CDR2 SVGIG (reference sequence). The CDR3 region has the DNA TGTGCCTGGAGCCAACAGGTGAACACTGAAGCTTTCTTT. As protein: CAWSQQVNTEAFF.

J is TRBJ2-2 and V is TRBV7-9, with D perhaps TRBD1 (5 bases). V gave up 0 bases and J gave up 7 bases, with 9 bases separating them. CDR1 and CDR2 (germline): SEHNR, FQNEAQ (reference sequence). The CDR3 is 14 residues long. The CDR3 coding sequence is TGTGCCAGCAGCTTAGCGGGGCTTAACGGGGAGCTGTTTTTT. It translates to CASSLAGLNGELFF.

The chain carries TRBV28 and TRBJ1-5, with 7 positions matching TRBD1. The ends lost 5 bases at V and 2 bases at J; junction bases unmatched: 6. The CDR3 has 15 amino acids. CDR1 MDHEN and CDR2 SYDVKM come from the germline V gene. CDR3: CASSGQAGGNQPQHF. The CDR3 nucleotides are TGTGCCAGCAGTGGACAGGCGGGGGGCAATCAGCCCCAGCATTTT.

This chain uses TRBV6-5 with TRBJ1-1; D remains unclear. This CDR3 has 13 residues. Germline V gene sequence: CDR1 MNHEY, CDR2 SVGAGI. The V and J ends lost 4 bases and 0 bases respectively, with 6 bases between them. This chain's CDR3 is CASSFGLNTEAFF. As DNA, the CDR3 is TGTGCCAGCAGTTTCGGGTTGAACACTGAAGCTTTCTTT.

This chain joins TRBV10-1 and TRBJ2-2, with a tentative D call TRBD2 (6 bases). The germline V gene has CDR1 WNHNN and CDR2 SYGVQD (reference sequence). The CDR3 consists of 14 residues. The germline V and J ends were trimmed by 6 bases and 4 bases, with 12 bases remaining between them. CDR3 coding DNA: TGCGCCAGCAGGCTGAGACTAGTCACCGGGGAGCTGTTTTTT. This translates into CASRLRLVTGELFF.

The chain uses TRBV20-1 and TRBJ1-1, with unresolved D. This CDR3 contains 11 residues. The ends were cut back, 3 bases at V and 8 bases at J, with 10 bases in the middle. CDR1 and CDR2 (germline): DFQATT, SNEGSKA (reference sequence). The CDR3 protein is CSARGVSEAFF. The DNA of the CDR3 is TGCAGTGCTAGGGGAGTGTCCGAAGCTTTCTTT.

The V call is TRBV6-6, the J call TRBJ2-2; 7 nucleotides agree with TRBD2. Trimming cost V 3 bases and J 5 bases; bases outside gene matches: 9. This CDR3 is built from 16 residues. Germline V lookup: CDR1 MNHNY, CDR2 SVGAGI (reference sequence). The CDR3 region is CASSYALGGLTGELFF. The CDR3 nucleotides read TGTGCCAGCAGTTATGCTTTGGGGGGGTTAACCGGGGAGCTGTTTTTT.

The rearrangement joins TRBV5-6 to TRBJ2-7, with D perhaps given as TRBD1 or TRBD2 (6 bases each). V was clipped by 5 bases and J by 1 base, with 19 bases between them. Germline V gene lookup returns CDR1 SGHDT and CDR2 YYEEEE. The CDR3 loop spans 16 amino acids. The CDR3 sequence: CASSPGGGQPSYEQYF. CDR3 DNA: TGTGCCAGCAGTCCCGGGGGCGGGCAGCCTTCCTACGAGCAGTACTTC.

V usage is TRBV3-1 (or the pseudogene TRBV3-2) and J usage is TRBJ1-4; 8 nucleotides align to TRBD1. Germline V lookup: CDR1 LGHDT, CDR2 YNNKEL (reference sequence). The V segment lost 1 base and the J segment 5 bases; nucleotides outside the gene matches: 6. This CDR3 has 16 residues. CDR3 DNA sequence: TGTGCCAGCAGCCAAGTATCGACAGGGGCGAATGAAAAACTGTTTTTT. This sequence encodes CASSQVSTGANEKLFF.

This chain links TRBV19 with TRBJ1-2, with 7 bases lining up with TRBD1. This CDR3 spans 16 amino acids. V gave up 0 bases and J gave up 3 bases; unmatched junction bases: 7. Germline V gives CDR1 LNHDA, CDR2 SQIVND (reference sequence). The CDR3 reads CASSIDHLGQYYGYTF. DNA for the CDR3: TGTGCCAGTAGTATAGATCACCTGGGACAGTACTATGGCTACACCTTC.

The chain employs TRBV5-1 and TRBJ1-1; TRBD1 might be the D (6 bases). Trimming stripped 4 bases from V and 4 bases from J, with 14 bases between. CDR3 length: 14 residues. Per the germline V gene, CDR1 is SGHRS and CDR2 is YFSETQ. CDR3: CASSPGVSSTEAFF. The CDR3 DNA is TGCGCCAGCAGCCCAGGGGTTTCGAGCACTGAAGCTTTCTTT.

The CDR3 is CASRNGGNTIYF. CDR3 nucleotides: TGCGCCAGCAGGAATGGTGGAAACACCATATATTTT. This chain connects TRBV10-1 to TRBJ1-3; D ambiguous. Germline CDR1 WNHNN, CDR2 SYGVQD (reference sequence). V was clipped by 6 bases and J by 3 bases, with 6 bases between them. This CDR3 is 12 amino acids long.

The J gene is TRBJ1-4, the V gene TRBV19; 8 bases agree with TRBD1. Trimming cost V 3 bases and J 8 bases; bases outside gene matches: 5. The CDR3 consists of 14 residues. Germline V gene sequence: CDR1 LNHDA, CDR2 SQIVND (reference sequence). The CDR3 reads CASSIQDRAEKLFF. The CDR3 region has the DNA TGTGCCAGTAGTATCCAGGACAGGGCGGAAAAACTGTTTTTT.

This sequence joins TRBV19 and TRBJ1-2; D not certain. Germline values: CDR1 LNHDA, CDR2 SQIVND (reference sequence). V was clipped by 7 bases and J by 5 bases, with 14 bases between them. The CDR3 extends over 13 amino acids. The CDR3 nucleotides read TGTGCCAGTAATAGTGCGCTAGGATATGGCTACACCTTC. It encodes CASNSALGYGYTF.

This clone came up once. This chain joins TRBV3-1 (or the pseudogene TRBV3-2) and TRBJ1-1, with D maybe TRBD1 (5 bases). The CDR3 spans 14 residues. Deletions cut 4 bases from V and 5 bases from J, with 14 bases between. Germline V gene data show CDR1 as LGHDT and CDR2 as YNNKEL (reference sequence). Written as DNA, the CDR3 is TGTGCCAGCAGCCGACCGGGGGAGTTGACTGAAGCTTTCTTT. Translated: CASSRPGELTEAFF.

The rearrangement links TRBV5-4 to TRBJ2-5; the D gene is possibly TRBD2 (5 bases). Germline-derived CDR1 and CDR2 are SGHNT and YYREEE (reference sequence). The V end was cut by 3 bases, the J end by 2 bases, with 8 bases between. The CDR3 totals 13 residues. CDR3 residues: CASSWRKQETQYF. The CDR3 coding sequence is TGTGCCAGCAGCTGGAGGAAACAAGAGACCCAGTACTTC.

The chain employs TRBV7-8 and TRBJ1-2; TRBD1 aligns across 10 bases. The length of the CDR3 is 17 residues. In germline, CDR1 is SGHVS, CDR2 FQNEAQ. V shed 5 bases and J 1 base; nucleotides not matched to a gene: 10. The CDR3 DNA reads as TGTGCCAGCAGCACTCGGACAGGGGGGATTAATAACTATGGCTACACCTTC. This encodes CASSTRTGGINNYGYTF.

This chain joins TRBV4-1 and TRBJ2-3; possibly TRBD2 for D (6 bases). The CDR3 totals 18 residues. The germline V gene has CDR1 MGHRA and CDR2 YSYEKL. Between the trimmed V and J ends, which lost 2 bases and 1 base, there was a span of 19 bases. CDR3: CASSQSGGGYRGTDTQYF. CDR3 coding DNA: TGCGCCAGCAGCCAATCAGGAGGAGGGTATAGGGGCACAGATACGCAGTATTTT.

The gene calls are TRBV27 and TRBJ2-1, with a weak D call TRBD1 (5 bases). Germline CDR1 reads MNHEY; CDR2 reads SMNVEV (reference sequence). The V gene lost 1 base and the J gene lost 3 bases, with 10 bases spanning the gap. The CDR3 extends over 15 amino acids. This CDR3 reads CASSLLEGVYNEQFF. The CDR3 DNA sequence: TGTGCCAGCAGTTTATTAGAAGGGGTCTACAATGAGCAGTTCTTC.

CDR3 DNA: TGTGCCATCACCCAGGGGACTAGCGGCTTCGAGCAGTACTTC. It encodes CAITQGTSGFEQYF. J is TRBJ2-7 and V is TRBV10-3; the match to TRBD2 covers 11 bases. The V and J ends lost 7 bases and 6 bases, in that order; junction bases with no gene match: 8. This CDR3 has 14 amino acids. CDR1 and CDR2 (germline): ENHRY, SYGVKD.

The chain couples TRBV7-2 to TRBJ2-7; D unresolved. The ends were cut back, 5 bases at V and 2 bases at J, with 13 bases in the middle. Germline CDR1 SGHTA, CDR2 FQGNSA. The CDR3 contains 14 residues. The CDR3 DNA reads as TGTGCCAGCAGCCTCGGGCTCACCGCCTACGAGCAGTACTTC. Translation gives CASSLGLTAYEQYF.

CDR3 sequence reads: CASRVEGAYSGYTF. The CDR3 nucleotides read TGTGCCAGCAGGGTTGAGGGGGCGTATAGTGGCTACACCTTC. The chain couples TRBV27 to TRBJ1-2; 7 bases line up with TRBD1. With V trimmed by 6 bases and J by 7 bases, 11 bases remained unmatched. The CDR3 spans 14 residues. Germline-derived CDR1 and CDR2 are MNHEY and SMNVEV (reference sequence).

The rearrangement uses TRBV7-9 and TRBJ2-3, with 7 bases matching TRBD1. Trimming at V came to 4 bases and at J to 9 bases, leaving 4 bases not matched to a gene. This CDR3 spans 12 amino acids. Germline V gene sequence: CDR1 SEHNR, CDR2 FQNEAQ (reference sequence). The CDR3 region is CASSSTRGTQYF. Here the CDR3 DNA reads TGTGCCAGCAGCTCGACCAGGGGGACGCAGTATTTT.

V is TRBV29-1 and J is TRBJ1-2; D is perhaps TRBD1 (6 bases). This CDR3 contains 14 residues. V lost 6 bases to trimming and J lost 4 bases, with 18 bases between them. Germline values: CDR1 SQVTM, CDR2 ANQGSEA. The CDR3: CSVSSWGQGYGYTF. The CDR3 DNA sequence: TGCAGCGTCTCCTCATGGGGGCAGGGCTATGGCTACACCTTC.

V gene TRBV7-2 combines with J gene TRBJ1-5; 8 bases are shared with TRBD1. The CDR3 consists of 16 residues. Germline CDR1 SGHTA, CDR2 FQGNSA. Trimming took 3 bases from V and 3 from J; bases not matched to a gene: 7. As DNA, the CDR3 is TGTGCCAGCAGCTTGGGACAGGCCCCACTCAATCAGCCCCAGCATTTT. Protein: CASSLGQAPLNQPQHF. Looking up the rest from reference TRBV7-2 and TRBJ1-5 gives the full variable domain: GAGVSQSPSNKVTEKGKDVELRCDPISGHTALYWYRQSLGQGLEFLIYFQGNSAPDKSGLPSDRFSAERTGGSVSTLTIQRTQQEDSAVYLCASSLGQAPLNQPQHFGDGTRLSIL.